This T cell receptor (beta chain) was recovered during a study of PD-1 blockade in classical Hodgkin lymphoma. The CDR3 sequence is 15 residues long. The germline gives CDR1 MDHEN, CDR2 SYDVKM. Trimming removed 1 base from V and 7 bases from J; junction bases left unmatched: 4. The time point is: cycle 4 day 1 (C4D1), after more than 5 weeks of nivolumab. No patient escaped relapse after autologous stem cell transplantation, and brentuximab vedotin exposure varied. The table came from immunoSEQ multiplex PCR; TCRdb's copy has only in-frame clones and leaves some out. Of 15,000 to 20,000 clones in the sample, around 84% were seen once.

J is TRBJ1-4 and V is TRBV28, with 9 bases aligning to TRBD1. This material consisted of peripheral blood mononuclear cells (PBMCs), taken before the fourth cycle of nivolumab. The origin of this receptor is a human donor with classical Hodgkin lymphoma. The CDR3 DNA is TGTGCCAGCAGTTTATCTGGGACAGGGACTGAAAAACTGTTTTTT. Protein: CASSLSGTGTEKLFF. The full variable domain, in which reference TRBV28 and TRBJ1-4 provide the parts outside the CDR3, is DVKVTQSSRYLVKRTGEKVFLECVQDMDHENMFWYRQDPGLGLRLIYFSYDVKMKEKGDIPEGYSVSREKKERFSLILESASTNQTSMYLCASSLSGTGTEKLFFGSGTQLSVL.